The subject of this entry is one TCR beta chain. This record belongs to a study of T cell changes during pregnancy in multiple sclerosis. Repertoires were generated with immunoSEQ multiplex PCR, while TCRdb's copy carries only in-frame clones and drops some. The sample has some 74,000 clones, roughly 92% seen once. The CDR3 has 14 amino acids. CDR1 and CDR2 from the germline V gene are MNHNS and SASEGT. V was pared by 5 bases and J by 5 bases, with 16 bases between. The chain joins TRBV6-1 to TRBJ2-7; tentatively, D is TRBD2 (6 bases). This material consisted of peripheral blood, taken before pregnancy. The clonotype comes from a female donor with multiple sclerosis, enrolled in a pregnancy study. In nucleotides, the CDR3 is TGTGCCAGCAGTTCCGGGACTTTTTCCCACGAGCAGTACTTC. Protein: CASSSGTFSHEQYF.